This TCR beta chain was profiled in a study of cytomegalovirus exposure and HLA in healthy donors (dated by TCRdb to about 2017). Regarding the research as a whole: According to an earlier analysis of 550 to 750 of the donors, about 190 million T cells yielded over 90 million unique TCR beta sequences and around 300 Gb of sequence data. The study aimed to test whether signatures of past pathogen exposure could be identified by cataloging public T cell receptors. Approximately 310 gigabases of sequencing data and around 80 million unique TCR sequences made up an early release that covered fewer than 650 HLA-typed donors. Donor age, sex, ethnicity and CMV serostatus were compiled alongside the repertoire data. In an earlier analysis of roughly 600 of the donors, high-throughput TCR beta sequencing was used to judge whether each TCR beta V gene segment behaved as functional or pseudogenic. Rather than using new phenotypic data, the later analysis identified candidate immune exposures from TCR beta sequences and from how often those sequences occurred across donors. The number of typed donors differed by locus: 629-630 for A, B, C, DRB1 and DQB1; approximately 520 for DQA1; 606 for DPA1; and around 450 for DPB1. Several DR-DQ haplotypes were treated as single units for association and clustering because of strong linkage in the cohort. Every discovery cohort repertoire had been produced on one sequencing platform. Along with the approximately 600-subject first cohort, a separate validation cohort of some 130 different subjects was used. A later genetic analysis used genome-wide SNP genotypes for about three fifths of the 666 donors, treating that subset as a discovery cohort. Among the roughly 370 genotyped donors, around 81% belonged to the genetic ancestry cluster associated with self-reported Caucasian donors. Class I and class II HLA loci were covered by the typing at four-digit resolution. The T cell repertoires of 666 subjects were profiled by immunosequencing and related to cytomegalovirus serostatus. Among approximately 370 genotyped donors of the cohort, an average of approximately 220,000 unique TCR beta nucleotide sequences was sequenced per donor, of which roughly 18% were non-productive. To predict cytomegalovirus infection status, the study brought together high-throughput TCR immunosequencing, statistical association of individual TCRs with disease status, and machine learning. To study patterns of TCR occurrence, a later analysis re-analyzed previously published TCR beta repertoires from 550 to 800 donors and added high-resolution HLA genotyping. Overall study results and their limits: A cluster of highly shared sequence variants was judged likely to be a technical artifact of the sequencing pipeline. The study gave a list of 150 to 200 TCR beta chains associated with cytomegalovirus. Presence/absence analyses assumed roughly uniform sequencing depth across donors, an assumption that may not hold. The classifier was reported to diagnose cytomegalovirus status with high specificity and sensitivity in both the original cohort and the validation cohort. In a later analysis, HLA-associated TCR beta chains showed more clonal expansion and lower generation probabilities than non-associated chains that were equally common. At a false discovery rate of 0.05, a later analysis linked roughly 17,000 TCR beta sequences to specific HLA alleles. HLA typing was unavailable for some donors at each locus, so association tests used only the typed subset. Most CMV-associated TCR beta chains appeared to be HLA-restricted in a later analysis, and the HLA associations seemed to be driven largely by CMV exposure. Because the 87-base-pair reads could not distinguish some IMGT-functional V segments, including TRBV6-2 and TRBV6-3, those segments were excluded. CMV serostatus was the only immune exposure information available for the cohort. When HLA alleles, especially DR and DQ, strongly co-occurred, attributing TCR associations to individual alleles was difficult. Most TCR sequences were observed very rarely across donors, whereas some public TCRs were present in many individuals. The authors suggested that the approach could potentially be extended to other disease states and immunological phenotypes. Several of the top co-occurrence clusters appeared to be linked to parvovirus B19, influenza, CMV and Epstein-Barr virus, according to a later analysis. In a later genetic analysis, a missense DCLRE1C variant was associated with V-gene and J-gene trimming of TCR beta chains, and the association was replicated in an independent cohort. Linkage disequilibrium might explain the correlated functional status among segregating V segments, but an unknown experimental factor could not be excluded. This cohort had only TCR beta chains sequenced, and the lack of alpha or paired-chain data limited which features could be detected. A few of the identified cytomegalovirus-associated TCR beta chains were confirmed in vitro to be specific for cytomegalovirus antigens. In a later genetic analysis, fewer N-insertions in productive TCRs were reported among donors in an Asian-associated ancestry cluster than the approximately 670-donor mean. Because counts were too low, roughly 16 rarely observed V segments, including chromosome 9 orphons, were excluded from the earlier analysis of 587 of the donors. A further reported finding was that TCR beta sequences accurately predicted the HLA-A and HLA-B alleles for most subjects in the first cohort. According to a later analysis, TCR association rates differed among HLA loci, with DRB1 alleles showing the most associated TCRs and HLA-C alleles showing the fewest. Broadly in line with IMGT annotations, most TCR beta V segments showed up in productive rearrangements about 90% or about 30% of the time in an earlier analysis of several hundred of the donors.

The cohort was made up of 650 to 700 healthy bone marrow donors. All cohort members were sampled while nominally healthy, although unrecorded immune exposures were likely present. The donor was CMV seropositive and belonged to the group of a few hundred seropositive cohort members. Every donor gave a peripheral blood sample, and the peripheral blood mononuclear cells from that sample were used for TCR beta sequencing. The Qiagen DNeasy Blood Extraction Kit was used to extract genomic DNA from the blood cell samples. Preparation of the library involved the immunoSEQ multiplex PCR assay. For the multiplex PCR, a mixture combining 60 forward primers for TCR Vbeta segments and 13 reverse primers for TCR Jbeta segments was used. Amplification of the CDR3 region of rearranged TCR beta genes was performed with a multiplex PCR assay on genomic DNA. On the Illumina HiSeq System, the amplified TCR beta libraries were sequenced as 87-base-pair reads. On the study's bioinformatics: A later analysis tallied around 82 million unique TCR beta chains across the 600 to 700 repertoires, and about 10 million of those chains were shared by two or more donors. Raw reads were error-corrected and collapsed into unique sequences with a nearest-neighbor algorithm that merged closely related sequences to remove PCR and sequencing errors. V, D and J gene segments were assigned by aligning CDR3 sequences to IMGT reference sequences. Each retained sequence needed at least a six-nucleotide match to both a V gene segment and a J gene segment. A rearrangement counted as productive if the CDR3 had no stop codons and remained in frame with V and J, and every other rearrangement counted as non-productive. Following IMGT convention, CDR3 was defined as the stretch from the second conserved V-encoded cysteine to the conserved J-encoded phenylalanine. The earlier analysis of roughly 590 of the donors excluded sequences that lacked an unambiguous match to a single V gene segment. In an earlier analysis of 587 of the donors, a V segment was called functional when productive rearrangements were above 56.7%, and segregating when the standard deviation between donors exceeded 5%. A statistical classification framework was built for diagnosing cytomegalovirus status from the catalog of TCR beta chain sequences. In a later analysis, V and J genes were assigned by comparing TCR nucleotide sequences against IMGT/GENE-DB human TR gene sequences. A later analysis assigned CDR3 sequences and most-parsimonious VDJ recombination scenarios with the TCRdist pipeline. A later analysis defined each TCR beta chain by its CDR3 amino acid sequence plus V-gene family, and excluded reads lacking a unique V-gene family. As a way to deal with suspected cross-contamination and a sequencing artifact, a later analysis dropped approximately 570 nucleotide sequences that were highly shared and had low generation probability. In a later analysis, a clonal expansion index for each public chain was calculated from normalized within-repertoire ranks of inferred template counts. In a later analysis, generation probabilities were computed with a VDJ recombination model fitted to out-of-frame rearrangements, and the resulting probabilities were checked against IGoR. In a later analysis, hypergeometric tests were used to score TCR-TCR, TCR-HLA and TCR-CMV co-occurrence, with a repertoire-size bias correction applied to TCR pairs. In a later analysis, false discovery rates were estimated by permuting HLA or CMV assignments 20 times. In a later analysis, co-occurring TCRs were grouped using DBSCAN, and TCRdist sequence similarity was added for clustering within HLA-allele-positive subsets. Repertoires with fewer than 30,000 or more than 120,000 public chains, plus five repertoires with anomalous nucleotide sharing, were excluded from co-occurrence clustering. In its TCRdb copy, this immuneACCESS table keeps in-frame sequences only and misses some clones. Where compared with another copy, unresolved V genes explain less than half of these, and the others have no known cause. V and J calls and clone size are as listed in that table; D and trimming were resolved from the DNA. This sample holds about 190,000 clones; less than 85% were observed only once. The ten largest clonotypes hold about 5% of the sample.

The CDR3 runs 14 residues from the cysteine to the phenylalanine. Kept here is only the CDR3 DNA, which spans 42 bases and is read in frame from base 1. From V the trimming removes 5 bases and from J it removes 4 bases, while the gene matches leave 8 bases of the junction unaccounted for. CDR1 and CDR2 (GTSNPN, SVGIG) derive from the germline V gene (reference sequence). On this clone: What antigen it recognizes has not been identified. Base qualities are not at hand, and no much larger clone is one base apart.

Sequencing was done on a sample of PBMCs. This receptor was obtained from a man in his thirties or forties in good health and CMV-seropositive. Recombination connected TRBV30 to TRBJ2-1; TRBD1 matches 7 bases in the middle. The CDR3 reads CAWATGDGYNEQFF. The DNA is as follows: TGTGCCTGGGCCACAGGGGATGGATACAATGAGCAGTTCTTC.